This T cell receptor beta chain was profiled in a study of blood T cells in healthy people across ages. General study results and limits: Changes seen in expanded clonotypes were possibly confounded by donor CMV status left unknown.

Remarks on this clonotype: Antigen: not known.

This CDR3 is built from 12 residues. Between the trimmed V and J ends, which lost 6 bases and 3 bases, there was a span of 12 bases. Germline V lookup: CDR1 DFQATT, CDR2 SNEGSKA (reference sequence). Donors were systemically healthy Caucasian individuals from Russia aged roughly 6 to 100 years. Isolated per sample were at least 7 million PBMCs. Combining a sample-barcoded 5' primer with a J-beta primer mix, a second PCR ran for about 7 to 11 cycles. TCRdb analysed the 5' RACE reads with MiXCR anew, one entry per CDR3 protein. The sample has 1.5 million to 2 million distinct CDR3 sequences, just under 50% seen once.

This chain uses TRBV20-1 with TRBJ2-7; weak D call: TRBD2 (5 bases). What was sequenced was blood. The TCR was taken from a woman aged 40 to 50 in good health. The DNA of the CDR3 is TGCAGTGCAACCAACGGGAACTACGAGCAGTACTTC. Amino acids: CSATNGNYEQYF.